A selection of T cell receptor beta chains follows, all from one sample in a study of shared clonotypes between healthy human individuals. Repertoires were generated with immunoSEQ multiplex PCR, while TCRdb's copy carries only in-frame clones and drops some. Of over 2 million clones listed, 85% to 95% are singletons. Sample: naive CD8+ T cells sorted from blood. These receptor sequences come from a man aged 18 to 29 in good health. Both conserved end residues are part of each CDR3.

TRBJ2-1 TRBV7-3 CASSLTGGPYNEQFF
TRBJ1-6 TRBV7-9 CASSLGVSPYNSPLHF
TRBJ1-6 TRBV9 CASSPRDSYNSPLHF
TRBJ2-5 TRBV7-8 CASSPGLAGGWETQYF
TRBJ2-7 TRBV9 CASSVADSKTYEQYF
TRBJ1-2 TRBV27 CASSTQTGNYGYTF
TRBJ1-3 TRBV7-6 CASSLGPGATGNTIYF
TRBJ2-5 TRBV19 CASSIDLEDKRTQYF
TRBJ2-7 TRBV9 CASSVGQAMGEQYF
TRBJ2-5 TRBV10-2 CASSEYREQETQYF
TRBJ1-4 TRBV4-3 CASSQVGEEVFF
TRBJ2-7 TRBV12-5 CASGLVPLNEQYF
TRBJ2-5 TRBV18 CASSPGNRAQETQYF
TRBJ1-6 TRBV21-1 CASSSQHREMGPLHF
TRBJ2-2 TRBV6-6 CASTETGVNTGELFF
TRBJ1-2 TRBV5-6 CASSLGTAGDYGYTF
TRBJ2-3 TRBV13 CASSSRLAGPTDTQYF
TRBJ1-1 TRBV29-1 CSVVVKGTVRSHTEAFF
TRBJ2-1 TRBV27 CASSLRATGYNEQFF
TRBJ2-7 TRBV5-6 CASSEGLQSYEQYF
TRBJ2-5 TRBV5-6 CASSWGSDRGGQETQYF
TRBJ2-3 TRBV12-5 CASGLVFGDTQYF
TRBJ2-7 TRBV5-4 CASSSPDRSSYEQYF
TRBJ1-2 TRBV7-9 CASSGTKTGRAWYGYTF
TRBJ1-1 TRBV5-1 CASSLRGNTEAFF
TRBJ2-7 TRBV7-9 CASSPTGTHEQYF
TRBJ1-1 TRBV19 CASSIESGIEAFF
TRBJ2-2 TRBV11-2 CASSLYSGPWDTGELFF
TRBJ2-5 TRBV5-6 CASSLGGYSGTQYF
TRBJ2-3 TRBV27 CASSLLLRTDTQYF
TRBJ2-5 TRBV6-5 CASSVAGAGETQYF
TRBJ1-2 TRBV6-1 CASSDGQGAIYGYTF
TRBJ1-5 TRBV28 CASIGQPGVSNQPQHF
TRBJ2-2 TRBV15 CATEPRDNTGELFF
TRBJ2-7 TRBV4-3 CASSQEPATGVYEQYF
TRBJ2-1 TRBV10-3 CAISPTGGLVNEQFF
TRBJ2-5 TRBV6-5 CASSLSGGLQETQYF
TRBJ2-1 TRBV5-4 CASSDDRGRGNEQFF
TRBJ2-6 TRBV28 CASSLGGSGISGANVLTF
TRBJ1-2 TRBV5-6 CASSSLGGGYTF
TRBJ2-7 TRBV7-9 CASSLDRGYSYEQYF
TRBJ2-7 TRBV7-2 CASSVLQGPYEQYF
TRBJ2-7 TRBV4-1 CASSPLQGGSYEQYF
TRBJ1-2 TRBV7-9 CASSLSTGDYGYTF
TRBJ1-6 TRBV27 CASRETPGPLHF
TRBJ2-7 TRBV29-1 CTVRDRGYEQYF
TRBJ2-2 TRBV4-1 CASSHDEGGAVTGELFF
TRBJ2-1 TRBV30 CAWSWVTGNEQFF
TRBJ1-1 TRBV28 CASSLVGYPEAFF
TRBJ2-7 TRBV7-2 CASSLSGTSGDEQYF
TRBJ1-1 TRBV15 CATSRVGNTEAFF
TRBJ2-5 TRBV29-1 CSVEGTIERETQYF
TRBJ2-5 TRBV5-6 CASSLAGTESETQYF
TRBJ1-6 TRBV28 CASSLSEGTGGLPLHF